This TCR beta chain was recovered during a study of blood T cell repertoires in COVID-19. Study at large: The cDNA or gDNA used as material had been derived from T cells, B-cell-depleted T cells, or PBMCs.

Clones were read by immunoSEQ multiplex PCR, and TCRdb kept only the in-frame ones, dropping some. Among some 270,000 clones listed, 86% were seen once. The specimen sequenced was peripheral blood. The sequence came from a woman older than 75 with COVID-19, enrolled during active disease.

The CDR3 nucleotides are TGTGCCAGCCCCGACAGTCAGGATAGCAATCAGCCCCAGCATTTT. Translating it yields CASPDSQDSNQPQHF. This chain uses TRBV27 with TRBJ1-5; TRBD1 might be the D (5 bases). The germline V gene has CDR1 MNHEY and CDR2 SMNVEV (reference sequence). Trimming cost V 8 bases and J 0 bases, with 14 bases left between them. CDR3 length: 15 residues.